The entry below gives a single T cell receptor (beta chain) sequence along with its context. This entry is derived from a study of blood T cell repertoires in COVID-19. Study information: COVID-19 samples, acute and convalescent, were from the United States, Italy and Spain. Sources were T cells, B-cell-depleted T cells, or PBMCs; the material itself was cDNA or gDNA.

Original methodology: Amplification with reference gene primers provided the estimates of nucleated cell counts. Clones were sequenced by immunoSEQ multiplex PCR, and TCRdb holds only the in-frame ones, with some missing. The DNA gave D and trimming, while V, J and clone size come from that table. The table records around 150,000 clones, roughly 83% of them present only once. Germline V gene sequence: CDR1 SGHRS, CDR2 YFSETQ. The V gene lost 7 bases and the J gene lost 9 bases, with 17 bases spanning the gap. The CDR3 consists of 13 residues. Sequencing was performed on peripheral blood. This sequence was found in an elderly woman with active or convalescent COVID-19. V gene TRBV5-1 combines with J gene TRBJ2-1; weak D call: TRBD1 (7 bases). The CDR3 here is CASQRQGGSEQFF. In nucleotides, the CDR3 is TGCGCCAGCCAACGGCAGGGGGGTAGTGAGCAGTTCTTC.